Shown below are 23 T cell receptor beta chains from a single sample sequenced in a study of OX40 agonist ivuxolimab in advanced cancers. Libraries were built with the immunoSEQ multiplex PCR assay. In its TCRdb copy, this immuneACCESS table keeps in-frame sequences only and misses some clones. Where compared with another copy, unresolved V genes explain less than half of these, and the others have no known cause. The sample data list approximately 92,000 clones, and about 80% of these were observed just once. The ten largest make up around 5% of the sample. The sequencing used CD4+ or CD8+ T cells sorted from blood, collected in a trial of the OX40 agonist ivuxolimab. The receptor set was obtained from an adult with an advanced solid tumor such as melanoma, head and neck, liver or kidney cancer.

The chain has TRBV27 and TRBJ1-6; 9 bases line up with TRBD1. From germline, CDR1 is MNHEY and CDR2 SMNVEV (reference sequence). CDR3 length equals 13 residues. Trimming cost V 5 bases and J 12 bases; bases outside gene matches: 5. The CDR3 loop reads CASSPDRGLPLHF. DNA of the CDR3: TGTGCCAGCAGTCCGGACAGGGGCCTACCCCTCCACTTT.

The rearrangement uses TRBV6-4 and TRBJ2-1; D not resolved. The germline V and J ends were trimmed by 0 bases and 6 bases, with 6 bases remaining between them. The CDR3 runs to 13 residues. Germline CDR1 MRHNA, CDR2 SNTAGT. Written as DNA, the CDR3 is TGTGCCAGCAGTGACTCGGCCGGCAATGAGCAGTTCTTC. Its protein is CASSDSAGNEQFF.

This clone was detected only once. The rearrangement uses TRBV4-1 and TRBJ2-1; no clear D. Germline loops: CDR1 MGHRA, CDR2 YSYEKL. CDR3 length: 16 amino acids. The V end lost 0 bases, the J end lost 7 bases, and 16 bases lay between the germline ends. CDR3 protein: CASSQDNSRISNEQFF. The CDR3 region has the DNA TGCGCCAGCAGCCAAGATAATTCTAGGATCTCTAATGAGCAGTTCTTC.

The chain joins TRBV29-1 to TRBJ1-1, with D unclear. CDR3 length: 12 residues. Trimming stripped 5 bases from V and 6 bases from J, with 13 bases between. Germline V CDR1 and CDR2: SQVTM, ANQGSEA. Here the CDR3 reads CSVKPGTSEAFF. CDR3 coding DNA: TGCAGCGTTAAACCGGGAACCTCTGAAGCTTTCTTT.

This sequence joins TRBV7-8 and TRBJ1-2; D ambiguous. The CDR3 spans 14 residues. V was trimmed by 4 bases and J by 6 bases, leaving 15 bases between them. Germline V gene lookup returns CDR1 SGHVS and CDR2 FQNEAQ. CDR3 residues: CASSYLVGRNGYTF. CDR3 sequence (DNA): TGTGCCAGCAGCTACCTGGTGGGGAGAAATGGCTACACCTTC. Complete variable domain (other parts from reference TRBV7-8 and TRBJ1-2): GAGVSQSPRYKVAKRGQDVALRCDPISGHVSLFWYQQALGQGPEFLTYFQNEAQLDKSGLPSDRFFAERPEGSVSTLKIQRTQQEDSAVYLCASSYLVGRNGYTFGSGTRLTVV.

This clone was seen a single time. V usage is TRBV2 and J usage is TRBJ1-2; D not resolved. Trimming removed 5 bases from V and 4 bases from J, with 17 bases in between. The CDR3 has 15 amino acids. The germline V gene has CDR1 SNHLY and CDR2 FYNNEI. CDR3 sequence: CASSPRQSTIYGYTF. The CDR3 region has the DNA TGTGCCAGCAGTCCAAGGCAGTCTACAATCTATGGCTACACCTTC.

The chain joins TRBV7-9 to TRBJ2-1; D remains ambiguous. Looked up from germline, CDR1 is SEHNR and CDR2 is FQNEAQ (reference sequence). Trimming left V 0 bases short and J 8 bases short, with 11 bases between. The CDR3 length is 14 residues. CDR3 DNA sequence: TGTGCCAGCAGCTTAGCCGCCCGGATCCATGAGCAGTTCTTC. It codes for CASSLAARIHEQFF.

The chain carries TRBV18 and TRBJ1-4; 7 nucleotides align to TRBD1. Germline trimming cut 3 bases from V and 4 bases from J; bases unmatched to any gene: 2. The CDR3 spans 14 residues. Germline assignment: CDR1 KGHSH and CDR2 LQKENI. The CDR3 protein is CASSPTGINEKLFF. The CDR3 DNA follows: TGTGCCAGCTCACCGACAGGGATTAATGAAAAACTGTTTTTT.

The gene calls are TRBV15 and TRBJ2-1, with D possibly matching TRBD2 (6 bases). V gave up 5 bases and J gave up 1 base, with 9 bases separating them. Germline CDR1 reads LNHNV; CDR2 reads YYDKDF (reference sequence). The CDR3 has 14 amino acids. CDR3 loop: CATSERGSYNEQFF. The CDR3 bases are TGTGCCACCAGCGAACGGGGGTCCTACAATGAGCAGTTCTTC.

The rearrangement joins TRBV4-1 to TRBJ2-6; D remains unclear. V shed 0 bases and J shed 0 bases, with 12 bases lying between them. This CDR3 comprises 18 residues. Germline values: CDR1 MGHRA, CDR2 YSYEKL. The CDR3 DNA sequence: TGCGCCAGCAGCCAAGAAGCTATGGGCGGCTCTGGGGCCAACGTCCTGACTTTC. It yields the protein CASSQEAMGGSGANVLTF.

This chain connects TRBV27 to TRBJ1-5, with D uncertain. The germline gives CDR1 MNHEY, CDR2 SMNVEV (reference sequence). V lost 0 bases and J lost 1, with 7 bases in between. The CDR3 consists of 15 residues. In nucleotides, the CDR3 is TGTGCCAGCAGTTTATCGAGGCAGAGCAATCAGCCCCAGCATTTT. Translated, it gives CASSLSRQSNQPQHF.

This chain joins TRBV6-1 and TRBJ1-1; D is possibly TRBD1 (5 bases). This CDR3 spans 15 amino acids. V was pared by 2 bases and J by 0 bases, with 10 bases between. Germline loops: CDR1 MNHNS, CDR2 SASEGT. The CDR3 here is CASSEQGGMNTEAFF. The CDR3 region has the DNA TGTGCCAGCAGTGAACAGGGAGGAATGAACACTGAAGCTTTCTTT.

The chain combines TRBV2 with TRBJ2-7; D ambiguous. Germline assignment: CDR1 SNHLY and CDR2 FYNNEI. This CDR3 region has 13 residues. Trimming removed 6 bases from V and 2 bases from J, with 11 bases in between. CDR3 sequence (DNA): TGTGCCAGCAGGTACGGATTACCCTACGAGCAGTACTTC. It codes for CASRYGLPYEQYF.

J is TRBJ2-7 and V is TRBV28; D is possibly TRBD2 (6 bases). V gave up 4 bases and J gave up 3 bases, with 16 bases separating them. CDR1 and CDR2 (germline): MDHEN, SYDVKM. The CDR3 has 15 residues. Here the CDR3 reads CASSSGDRRDYEQYF. In DNA, the CDR3 is TGTGCCAGCAGTTCGGGTGATAGGAGGGACTACGAGCAGTACTTC.

CDR3 sequence reads: CASPTGNQPQHF. CDR3 bases: TGTGCCAGTCCAACAGGGAATCAGCCCCAGCATTTT. The genes are TRBV19 and TRBJ1-5; D might be TRBD1 (6 bases). CDR1 and CDR2 from the germline V gene are LNHDA and SQIVND (reference sequence). The length of the CDR3 is 12 residues. V lost 8 bases and J 4 bases, leaving 9 bases between the germline ends. The variable domain in full, completed from reference TRBV19 and TRBJ1-5, reads DGGITQSPKYLFRKEGQNVTLSCEQNLNHDAMYWYRQDPGQGLRLIYYSQIVNDFQKGDIAEGYSVSREKKESFPLTVTSAQKNPTAFYLCASPTGNQPQHFGDGTRLSIL.

The chain joins TRBV2 to TRBJ2-1; D uncertain. The CDR3 consists of 10 residues. The ends were cut back, 5 bases at V and 7 bases at J, with 3 bases in the middle. Germline V CDR1 and CDR2: SNHLY, FYNNEI. CDR3 protein: CASSLNEQFF. The CDR3 DNA follows: TGTGCCAGCAGTTTAAATGAGCAGTTCTTC.

The chain couples TRBV5-4 to TRBJ2-7; D is ambiguous. V gave up 4 bases and J gave up 3 bases, with 11 bases separating them. The length of the CDR3 is 13 residues. The germline gives CDR1 SGHNT, CDR2 YYREEE (reference sequence). In nucleotides, the CDR3 is TGTGCCAGCAGCCGACAATCCGGCTACGAGCAGTACTTC. It codes for CASSRQSGYEQYF.

About this clone: A read error may produce the germline difference seen at one junction end. The chain has TRBV7-2 and TRBJ2-2; a possible D gene is TRBD1 (7 bases). The CDR3 has 18 residues. Looked up from germline, CDR1 is SGHTA and CDR2 is FQGNSA. CDR3 DNA: TGTGCCAGCAGCCAGGGGGACTCGGCCCTTTTTAACATCGGGGAGCTGTTTTTT. Residues: CASSQGDSALFNIGELFF.

The rearrangement links TRBV4-1 to TRBJ1-1, with D maybe TRBD1 (5 bases). Germline CDR1 MGHRA, CDR2 YSYEKL. The CDR3 length is 14 residues. Between the trimmed V and J ends, which lost 4 bases and 0 bases, there was a span of 9 bases. This CDR3 is CASSPKTVNTEAFF. The CDR3 DNA reads as TGCGCCAGCAGCCCGAAGACAGTGAACACTGAAGCTTTCTTT.

The rearrangement uses TRBV6-5 and TRBJ2-5; maybe TRBD1 (6 bases). This CDR3 contains 14 residues. Trimming stripped 5 bases from V and 5 bases from J, with 15 bases between. CDR1 and CDR2 from the germline V gene are MNHEY and SVGAGI. The CDR3, as DNA: TGTGCCAGCAGTCCCACGAATAGGGGGGAGACCCAGTACTTC. Protein: CASSPTNRGETQYF.

The genes are TRBV11-2 and TRBJ2-3; TRBD1 or TRBD2 may be the D gene (6 bases each). The CDR3 length is 12 residues. Germline loops: CDR1 SGHAT, CDR2 FQNNGV. V shed 8 bases and J shed 3 bases, with 9 bases lying between them. Here the CDR3 DNA reads TGTGCCAGCTTAGGGGGGACAGATACGCAGTATTTT. Translating gives CASLGGTDTQYF.

This chain joins TRBV4-2 and TRBJ1-2; 8 nucleotides agree with TRBD1. Germline-derived CDR1 and CDR2 are LGHNA and YNFKEQ. The CDR3 covers 15 residues. The V and J ends lost 0 bases and 7 bases, in that order; junction bases with no gene match: 7. CDR3 sequence: CASSQETQDRVGYTF. The CDR3 DNA is TGTGCCAGCAGCCAAGAGACTCAGGACAGGGTTGGCTACACCTTC.

J is TRBJ1-2 and V is TRBV18; TRBD1 aligns across 10 bases. The germline CDR1 and CDR2 sequences are KGHSH and LQKENI. The CDR3 length is 14 residues. With 3 bases clipped from V and 8 bases from J, the junction kept 6 bases outside the gene matches. The CDR3 loop reads CASSPGGTGDGYTF. The CDR3 DNA is TGTGCCAGCTCACCCGGGGGGACAGGGGACGGCTACACCTTC.